Listed below are T cell receptor beta chains from one sample, sequenced in a study of CD8+CD57+ T cells in acquired aplastic anemia. Via MiXCR, TCRdb re-called the reads, giving one row per CDR3 protein. The repertoire holds 100,000 to 130,000 distinct CDR3 sequences, roughly 51% seen once, with around a third in the top ten. The specimen sequenced was sorted CD4+, CD8+, or CD8+CD57+ T cells (not recorded which) from PBMCs. These TCRs come from a human donor in good health, serving as a control. Both conserved end residues are part of each CDR3. The D gene is left open where the match is weak. The size of a clone is reported for some rows only, either as once, few or many, or as a class for expanded clones.

CDR3 protein: CASRDGAAEAFF
CDR3 DNA: TGTGCCAGCAGGGATGGGGCAGCTGAAGCTTTCTTT
D gene: .
J gene: TRBJ1-1
clone size: many
V gene: TRBV12-3/TRBV12-4

CDR3 protein: CASSEGDRPYEQYF
CDR3 DNA: TGTGCCAGCAGTGAAGGGGACAGGCCCTACGAGCAGTACTTC
D gene: TRBD1
J gene: TRBJ2-7
clone size: .
V gene: TRBV2

CDR3 protein: CASSPYDRATGKWEAFF
CDR3 DNA: TGTGCCAGCAGCCCATACGACCGGGCAACTGGTAAATGGGAAGCTTTCTTT
D gene: .
J gene: TRBJ1-1
clone size: .
V gene: TRBV11-2

CDR3 protein: CASSPHAGQEQLANYGYTF
CDR3 DNA: TGTGCCAGCAGCCCCCATGCCGGACAGGAGCAGTTAGCTAACTATGGCTACACCTTC
D gene: TRBD1
J gene: TRBJ1-2
clone size: .
V gene: TRBV11-2

CDR3 protein: CASSLTSGSQDTQYF
CDR3 DNA: TGTGCCAGCAGCTTAACGTCAGGGAGCCAGGATACGCAGTATTTT
D gene: .
J gene: TRBJ2-3
clone size: .
V gene: TRBV7-3

CDR3 protein: CASSQTSGVYNEQFF
CDR3 DNA: TGTGCCAGCAGCCAAACTAGCGGGGTCTACAATGAGCAGTTCTTC
D gene: TRBD2
J gene: TRBJ2-1
clone size: many
V gene: TRBV3-1

CDR3 protein: CATSRDRAETQYF
CDR3 DNA: TGTGCCACCAGCAGAGACAGGGCGGAGACCCAGTACTTC
D gene: .
J gene: TRBJ2-5
clone size: many
V gene: TRBV15

CDR3 protein: CASSLAGLAYEQYF
CDR3 DNA: TGTGCCAGCAGTTTGGCGGGGTTGGCCTACGAGCAGTACTTC
D gene: .
J gene: TRBJ2-7
clone size: .
V gene: TRBV12-3/TRBV12-4

CDR3 protein: CASSVSGGAGYTF
CDR3 DNA: TGTGCCAGCAGCGTTTCAGGGGGCGCTGGCTACACCTTC
D gene: TRBD1
J gene: TRBJ1-2
clone size: many
V gene: TRBV5-8

CDR3 protein: CASSLFRGGEQFF
CDR3 DNA: TGTGCCAGCAGCTTATTTCGCGGAGGTGAGCAGTTCTTC
D gene: .
J gene: TRBJ2-1
clone size: .
V gene: TRBV7-6